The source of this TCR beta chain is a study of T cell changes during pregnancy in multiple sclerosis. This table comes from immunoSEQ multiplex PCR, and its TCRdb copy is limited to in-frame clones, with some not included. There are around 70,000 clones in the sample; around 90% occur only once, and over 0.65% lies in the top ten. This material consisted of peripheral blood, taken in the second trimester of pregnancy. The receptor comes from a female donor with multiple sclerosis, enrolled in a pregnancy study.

The CDR3: CASSPQILTGNTEAFF. CDR3 in DNA: TGTGCCAGCAGCCCCCAGATTCTGACGGGGAACACTGAAGCTTTCTTT. V and J are TRBV14 and TRBJ1-1; D is unclear. CDR1 is SGHDN, CDR2 FVKESK, per germline. The length of the CDR3 is 16 residues. V lost 4 bases to trimming and J lost 1 base, with 16 bases between them.